A single sample is the source of the 25 T cell receptor beta chains below, sequenced in a study of shared clonotypes between healthy human individuals. Some clones are missing from TCRdb's copy, which holds only in-frame ones; the method was immunoSEQ multiplex PCR. Counted here are millions of clones, 85% to 95% occurring once; the ten biggest clones make up over 1.5%. Naive CD8 populations comprised CD45RO-negative cells positively selected for CCR7, excluding terminally differentiated effector memory CD45RA+ cells. The sequencing input was naive CD8+ T cells from PBMCs. The source of these receptors is a man between 18 and 29 years old in good health. Some clones in this sample may be carry-over from other donors' samples.

The chain has TRBV4-3 and TRBJ1-6; a weak D match, TRBD1 (5 bases). Looked up from germline, CDR1 is LGHNA and CDR2 is YSLEER. The CDR3 sequence is 15 residues long. Between the trimmed V and J ends, which lost 4 bases and 7 bases, there was a span of 14 bases. CDR3 sequence: CASSPWGGWNSPLHF. As DNA, the CDR3 is TGCGCCAGCAGCCCCTGGGGGGGATGGAATTCACCCCTCCACTTT.

The V gene is TRBV11-2, the J gene TRBJ2-5; 11 bases are a match to TRBD2. Germline values: CDR1 SGHAT, CDR2 FQNNGV. V lost 2 bases to trimming and J lost 4 bases; unmatched junction nucleotides: 6. CDR3 size: 16 residues. The CDR3 region is CASSLYTSGRGETQYF. In DNA form, the CDR3 reads TGTGCCAGCAGCTTATATACTAGCGGGAGAGGAGAGACCCAGTACTTC.

V and J are TRBV19 and TRBJ1-1; a weak D match, TRBD1 (5 bases). The CDR3 consists of 15 residues. CDR1 is LNHDA, CDR2 SQIVND, per germline (reference sequence). V lost 3 bases to trimming and J lost 4 bases, with 15 bases between them. The CDR3 DNA reads as TGTGCCAGTAGTATTTACTCAGGGATGGGCACTGAAGCTTTCTTT. Translating it yields CASSIYSGMGTEAFF. The variable domain in full, with the rest retrieved from reference TRBV19 and TRBJ1-1, is DGGITQSPKYLFRKEGQNVTLSCEQNLNHDAMYWYRQDPGQGLRLIYYSQIVNDFQKGDIAEGYSVSREKKESFPLTVTSAQKNPTAFYLCASSIYSGMGTEAFFGQGTRLTVV.

This clone has only one observation. The gene calls are TRBV5-1 and TRBJ1-2; a possible D gene is TRBD1 (5 bases). This CDR3 contains 13 residues. V was cut by 3 bases and J by 2 bases, with 8 bases left in between. Germline V gives CDR1 SGHRS, CDR2 YFSETQ. CDR3 sequence: CASSSGANYGYTF. The CDR3 DNA sequence: TGCGCCAGCAGCTCCGGGGCCAACTATGGCTACACCTTC.

The chain is built from TRBV2 and TRBJ1-1; D may be TRBD1 (6 bases). CDR3 length: 16 amino acids. CDR1 is SNHLY, CDR2 FYNNEI, per germline. V was cut by 2 bases and J by 13 bases, with 26 bases left in between. CDR3 sequence reads: CASSETTGHLTPEGFF. CDR3 bases: TGTGCCAGCAGTGAAACCACAGGGCACTTAACTCCGGAGGGTTTCTTT.

Here the CDR3 reads CASSLFPRATDTQYF. The CDR3 coding sequence is TGTGCCAGCAGTTTATTCCCGAGGGCCACAGATACGCAGTATTTT. The rearrangement uses TRBV28 and TRBJ2-3; a possible D gene is TRBD2 (5 bases). V was cut by 1 base and J by 2 bases, with 10 bases left in between. CDR3 length: 15 amino acids. Germline values: CDR1 MDHEN, CDR2 SYDVKM. Combining the CDR3 with reference TRBV28 and TRBJ2-3 gives the whole variable domain DVKVTQSSRYLVKRTGEKVFLECVQDMDHENMFWYRQDPGLGLRLIYFSYDVKMKEKGDIPEGYSVSREKKERFSLILESASTNQTSMYLCASSLFPRATDTQYFGPGTRLTVL.

V and J are TRBV5-5 and TRBJ1-4; 10 nucleotides align to TRBD1. Germline V CDR1 and CDR2: SGHKS, YYEKEE (reference sequence). The CDR3 sequence is 16 residues long. V lost 4 bases and J lost 8; bases outside the gene matches: 11. The DNA for the CDR3 is TGTGCCAGCAGCGAGCCCCGGGGACAGGGGTACGAAAAACTGTTTTTT. Translated, it gives CASSEPRGQGYEKLFF.

This clone occurred once. V usage is TRBV29-1 and J usage is TRBJ1-5; TRBD1 aligns across 8 bases. Germline V CDR1 and CDR2: SQVTM, ANQGSEA. After removal of 6 bases from V and 3 bases from J, the junction contained 10 bases not matched to a gene. This CDR3 spans 15 amino acids. For the CDR3, the DNA is TGCAGCGTCTCAACCGACAGGGGTACCAATCAGCCCCAGCATTTT. This translates into CSVSTDRGTNQPQHF. The variable domain in full, completed from reference TRBV29-1 and TRBJ1-5, reads SAVISQKPSRDICQRGTSLTIQCQVDSQVTMMFWYRQQPGQSLTLIATANQGSEATYESGFVIDKFPISRPNLTFSTLTVSNMSPEDSSIYLCSVSTDRGTNQPQHFGDGTRLSIL.

The chain joins TRBV6-5 to TRBJ2-1, with 8 bases identical to TRBD2. Germline V gene data show CDR1 as MNHEY and CDR2 as SVGAGI. This CDR3 contains 16 residues. Trimming took 2 bases from V and 0 from J; bases not matched to a gene: 3. The CDR3 here is CASSYTSGSSYNEQFF. For the CDR3, the DNA is TGTGCCAGCAGTTACACCAGCGGGAGCTCCTACAATGAGCAGTTCTTC.

The J gene is TRBJ1-5, the V gene TRBV7-8; 9 bases line up with TRBD1. Germline CDR1 reads SGHVS; CDR2 reads FQNEAQ. The junction had 8 bases not matched to a gene; V was cut back by 4 bases and J by 4 bases. This CDR3 has 16 amino acids. The DNA for the CDR3 is TGTGCCAGCAGCTCTCCCCCTGGACAGGGGAATCAGCCCCAGCATTTT. The encoded protein is CASSSPPGQGNQPQHF.

The rearrangement uses TRBV27 and TRBJ2-1; TRBD2 matches 10 bases. Germline assignment: CDR1 MNHEY and CDR2 SMNVEV (reference sequence). There are 18 residues in the CDR3. V shed 3 bases and J 0 bases; nucleotides not matched to a gene: 8. The CDR3 protein is CASSLGGAGGLSYNEQFF. The DNA for the CDR3 is TGTGCCAGCAGTTTGGGTGGAGCGGGAGGGCTCTCCTACAATGAGCAGTTCTTC.

The chain carries TRBV7-9 and TRBJ2-3; 9 nucleotides agree with TRBD2. The trim removed 8 bases at V and 4 bases at J, leaving 7 bases unmatched. The CDR3 is 14 amino acids. Germline V gene sequence: CDR1 SEHNR, CDR2 FQNEAQ (reference sequence). In nucleotides, the CDR3 is TGTGCCAGCTCGGGAGCGGGAGGTTCAGATACGCAGTATTTT. This encodes CASSGAGGSDTQYF.

The rearrangement joins TRBV28 to TRBJ2-3; 14 bases align to TRBD2. The CDR3 length is 17 residues. V trimming: 4 bases; J trimming: 4 bases; junction bases outside the gene matches: 7. CDR1 MDHEN and CDR2 SYDVKM come from the germline V gene. The CDR3 region has the DNA TGTGCCAGCAGTTCCCTGACTAGCGGGAGGGATGCAGATACGCAGTATTTT. It codes for CASSSLTSGRDADTQYF.

This CDR3 is CSATGAAYGYTF. CDR3 bases: TGCAGCGCAACAGGGGCCGCCTATGGCTACACCTTC. V gene TRBV29-1 combines with J gene TRBJ1-2, with TRBD1 matching over 7 bases. Looked up from germline, CDR1 is SQVTM and CDR2 is ANQGSEA. The CDR3 has 12 residues. V lost 7 bases, J lost 4 bases, and 6 bases stayed unmatched.

This chain connects TRBV29-1 to TRBJ1-2, with D unclear. The V and J ends lost 7 bases and 8 bases respectively, with 5 bases between them. CDR1 is SQVTM, CDR2 ANQGSEA, per germline. The length of the CDR3 is 8 residues. The CDR3 DNA reads as TGCAGCGCCTCGGGCTACACCTTC. Amino acids: CSASGYTF.

The rearrangement uses TRBV27 and TRBJ2-1; 9 positions agree with TRBD1. This CDR3 region has 14 residues. Per germline, CDR1 MNHEY and CDR2 SMNVEV (reference sequence). V lost 1 base and J lost 9; bases outside the gene matches: 4. The CDR3 nucleotides are TGTGCCAGCAGTTTATTGAACAGGGGGCGTGAGCAGTTCTTC. Encoded protein: CASSLLNRGREQFF.

The chain recombines TRBV6-1 with TRBJ1-1, with a tentative D call TRBD1 (5 bases). This CDR3 comprises 13 residues. Trimming took 8 bases from V and 4 from J, leaving 14 bases between them. Germline V lookup: CDR1 MNHNS, CDR2 SASEGT. DNA of the CDR3: TGTGCCAGCCTGAGGCGGGGGTTCACTGAAGCTTTCTTT. It translates to CASLRRGFTEAFF.

The chain carries TRBV19 and TRBJ1-1, with D possibly matching TRBD1 (6 bases). Germline assignment: CDR1 LNHDA and CDR2 SQIVND (reference sequence). V lost 5 bases, J lost 1 base, and 14 bases lay in between. The CDR3 is made up of 15 amino acids. The CDR3 nucleotides are TGTGCCAGTAGTGATCCCGGGACACCGAACACTGAAGCTTTCTTT. It is translated as CASSDPGTPNTEAFF.

The rearrangement uses TRBV29-1 and TRBJ2-5; 7 bases match TRBD1. Looked up from germline, CDR1 is SQVTM and CDR2 is ANQGSEA. The CDR3 is 13 amino acids. Trimming took 5 bases from V and 2 from J; bases not matched to a gene: 5. The CDR3 is CSVQGTVQETQYF. CDR3 coding DNA: TGCAGCGTTCAAGGGACAGTGCAAGAGACCCAGTACTTC. Full variable domain (remainder filled in from reference TRBV29-1 and TRBJ2-5): SAVISQKPSRDICQRGTSLTIQCQVDSQVTMMFWYRQQPGQSLTLIATANQGSEATYESGFVIDKFPISRPNLTFSTLTVSNMSPEDSSIYLCSVQGTVQETQYFGPGTRLLVL.

The chain carries TRBV11-2 and TRBJ1-5, with 7 nucleotides matching TRBD1. The length of the CDR3 is 15 residues. Germline V lookup: CDR1 SGHAT, CDR2 FQNNGV. V gave up 0 bases and J gave up 4 bases; unmatched junction bases: 3. The CDR3: CASSLEWDSNQPQHF. CDR3 in DNA: TGTGCCAGCAGCTTAGAGTGGGACAGTAATCAGCCCCAGCATTTT.

V usage is TRBV12-5 and J usage is TRBJ2-2, with no clear D. Germline assignment: CDR1 LGHNT and CDR2 FRNRAP. Trimming left V 4 bases short and J 4 bases short, with 4 bases between. CDR3 size: 12 residues. In nucleotides, the CDR3 is TGTGCTAGTGGTTCGGCCACCGGGGAGCTGTTTTTT. Translated, it gives CASGSATGELFF.

V gene TRBV13 combines with J gene TRBJ2-4; D is unclear. Germline V lookup: CDR1 PRHDT, CDR2 FYEKMQ (reference sequence). The germline V and J ends were trimmed by 5 bases and 0 bases, with 5 bases remaining between them. The CDR3 runs to 13 residues. Here the CDR3 DNA reads TGTGCCAGCAGCGGACGAGCCAAAAACATTCAGTACTTC. Translation: CASSGRAKNIQYF.

V usage is TRBV4-1 and J usage is TRBJ2-3; D may be TRBD2 (6 bases). V was trimmed by 1 base and J by 0 bases, leaving 17 bases between them. CDR1 is MGHRA and CDR2 is YSYEKL in the germline V gene. The CDR3 totals 18 residues. The DNA of the CDR3 is TGCGCCAGCAGCCAAGTGAGACCGGTAGCGGATAGCACAGATACGCAGTATTTT. Encoded protein: CASSQVRPVADSTDTQYF.

This clone was seen more than once but under ten times. The sample carries other DNA sequences with the same CDR3. This chain uses TRBV7-2 with TRBJ2-1; D is unclear. V was clipped by 1 base and J by 6 bases, with 4 bases between them. The V gene's germline CDR1 is SGHTA and CDR2 FQGNSA. This CDR3 is 12 amino acids long. This chain's CDR3 is CASSLGFNEQFF. CDR3 sequence (DNA): TGTGCCAGCAGCTTAGGCTTCAATGAGCAGTTCTTC.

The rearrangement joins TRBV7-9 to TRBJ2-1; D is undetermined. Per germline, CDR1 SEHNR and CDR2 FQNEAQ (reference sequence). The CDR3 spans 16 residues. Trimming shortened V by 4 bases and J by 0 bases, and 13 bases separated the two germline ends. For the CDR3, the DNA is TGTGCCAGCAGCTCCCCGGACGTTAGCTCCTACAATGAGCAGTTCTTC. This gives the protein CASSSPDVSSYNEQFF.